This entry features one T cell receptor beta chain sequence. The CDR3 is 13 residues long. The ends were cut back, 0 bases at V and 7 bases at J, with 7 bases in the middle. The germline gives CDR1 MNHEY, CDR2 SVGAGI. Profiled with immunoSEQ multiplex PCR; TCRdb holds only in-frame clones, not every one. The sample lists tens of thousands of clones; around 89% were seen once. These data are taken from a study of OX40 agonist ivuxolimab in advanced cancers. On the study more broadly: Ivuxolimab, an antibody that agonizes OX40 (CD134), was administered to the patients.

The input for sequencing was CD4+ or CD8+ T cells sorted from blood, taken in a trial of the OX40 agonist ivuxolimab. The receptor was derived from an adult with an advanced solid tumor such as melanoma, head and neck, liver or kidney cancer. The genes are TRBV6-5 and TRBJ2-1; D remains ambiguous. CDR3 nucleotide sequence: TGTGCCAGCAGTTACTCAGGTAGTAATGAGCAGTTCTTC. Its translation is CASSYSGSNEQFF.